The 31 T cell receptor beta chains listed next were all sequenced from one sample in a study of T cells after yellow fever vaccination (dated by TCRdb to the late 2010s). Reading the label with the study, this specimen's treatment or condition is: live attenuated yellow fever vaccine strain. To prepare the library, 5' RACE was applied. The run used an Illumina HiSeq 2500. TCRdb took the public reads, trimmed them with fastp at Q25, ran MiXCR for clone calling and kept in-frame beta chains. Every entry covers one CDR3 protein and lists the most common genes and DNA from its rows. The sample profile shows over 70,000 distinct CDR3 sequences; roughly 8% of them were found once. Of the sample, 41% is held by the ten largest clones. Sequencing used CD8+ T cells sorted from PBMCs, obtained on the day of the yellow fever booster vaccination. These receptor sequences come from a man aged 25 to 45 who received the YFV17D yellow fever vaccine.

This clonotype has a handful of counts. The V and J genes are TRBV7-2 and TRBJ1-2; 10 bases fit TRBD1. The junction had 2 bases not matched to a gene; V was cut back by 4 bases and J by 6 bases. CDR1 is SGHTA, CDR2 FQGNSA, per germline. The CDR3 extends over 13 amino acids. This CDR3 reads CASSSGTGDGYTF. In DNA, the CDR3 is TGTGCCAGCAGCTCCGGGACAGGGGATGGCTACACCTTC. Full variable domain (outside the CDR3, taken from reference TRBV7-2 and TRBJ1-2): GAGVSQSPSNKVTEKGKDVELRCDPISGHTALYWYRQSLGQGLEFLIYFQGNSAPDKSGLPSDRFSAERTGGSVSTLTIQRTQQEDSAVYLCASSSGTGDGYTFGSGTRLTVV.

Only a few counts were recorded for this clonotype. The J gene is TRBJ1-1, the V gene TRBV7-9; D is uncertain. This CDR3 is 14 amino acids long. Trimming removed 8 bases from V and 0 bases from J, with 13 bases in between. Looked up from germline, CDR1 is SEHNR and CDR2 is FQNEAQ (reference sequence). The CDR3 sequence: CASRSTGMNTEAFF. The CDR3 coding sequence is TGTGCCAGCCGCTCGACGGGTATGAACACTGAAGCTTTCTTT.

V is TRBV2 and J is TRBJ2-3, with 7 nucleotides matching TRBD2. The V gene end was trimmed by 11 bases and the J gene end by 4 bases; junction bases not matched to a gene: 15. CDR1 is SNHLY and CDR2 is FYNNEI in the germline V gene. The CDR3 totals 15 residues. The CDR3 here is CADTTEGGNADTQYF. The CDR3 DNA is TGTGCCGATACGACCGAGGGAGGGAATGCAGATACGCAGTATTTT.

The chain combines TRBV7-9 with TRBJ1-3; D unresolved. The V gene's germline CDR1 is SEHNR and CDR2 FQNEAQ (reference sequence). CDR3 length: 13 amino acids. V was shortened by 5 bases and J by 0 bases, with 5 bases between the two germline ends. CDR3 sequence (DNA): TGTGCCAGCAGCGTCCCCTCTGGAAACACCATATATTTT. Encoded protein: CASSVPSGNTIYF.

Ten or more counts support this clonotype. This chain connects TRBV6-5 to TRBJ2-1; D tentatively reads TRBD1 or TRBD2 (5 bases each). Between the trimmed V and J ends, which lost 4 bases and 7 bases, there was a span of 14 bases. This CDR3 region has 14 residues. Germline values: CDR1 MNHEY, CDR2 SVGAGI. DNA for the CDR3: TGTGCCAGCAGTTCCCTAGGGGAGCGAAATGAGCAGTTCTTC. Amino acids: CASSSLGERNEQFF.

The genes are TRBV13 and TRBJ1-1; D is possibly TRBD1 (5 bases). V lost 7 bases to trimming and J lost 5 bases, with 17 bases between them. Germline V gene lookup returns CDR1 PRHDT and CDR2 FYEKMQ (reference sequence). The CDR3 runs to 14 residues. CDR3 in amino acids: CASKGSRRGTEAFF. Written as DNA, the CDR3 is TGTGCCAGCAAGGGGTCTCGGCGTGGGACTGAAGCTTTCTTT.

This clonotype was counted a few times. The genes are TRBV7-9 and TRBJ2-7, with TRBD2 matching 12 bases. The CDR3 is 15 amino acids. The germline V gene encodes CDR1 SEHNR and CDR2 FQNEAQ (reference sequence). Trimming cost V 4 bases and J 3 bases; bases outside gene matches: 4. Here the CDR3 reads CASSSWTSGNYEQYF. The CDR3 DNA reads TGTGCCAGCAGCTCATGGACTAGCGGGAACTACGAGCAGTACTTC.

This clonotype has ten or more counts. The V gene is TRBV6-2 or TRBV6-3, the J gene TRBJ2-1; D ambiguous. Trimming pared 1 base from V and 0 bases from J, leaving 13 bases between. This CDR3 has 17 amino acids. The germline CDR1 and CDR2 sequences are MNHEY and SVGEGT. The CDR3 reads CASSYWPGESSYNEQFF. The CDR3 bases are TGTGCCAGCAGTTACTGGCCCGGTGAATCCTCCTACAATGAGCAGTTCTTC.

In its sample, this clonotype was seen a few times. V and J are TRBV20-1 and TRBJ2-1, with D perhaps matching TRBD2 (5 bases). Germline V lookup: CDR1 DFQATT, CDR2 SNEGSKA (reference sequence). V lost 2 bases to trimming and J lost 4 bases, with 9 bases between them. This CDR3 region has 13 residues. The CDR3 region is CSARLRGYNEQFF. CDR3 in DNA: TGCAGTGCTAGATTACGGGGTTACAATGAGCAGTTCTTC.

The sample holds a few counts of this clonotype. This sequence joins TRBV25-1 and TRBJ2-2; 9 bases map to TRBD2. In germline, CDR1 is MGHDK, CDR2 SYGVNS. Trimming at V came to 4 bases and at J to 6 bases, leaving 3 bases not matched to a gene. The CDR3 length is 14 residues. As DNA, the CDR3 is TGTGCCAGCAGTGCATTAGCGGGAGCCGGGGAGCTGTTTTTT. It specifies CASSALAGAGELFF.

This clonotype was detected ten times or more. In DNA form, the CDR3 reads TGTGCCAGCACTTCGCCAGGCGGGGAGACCCAGTACTTC. Amino acid sequence: CASTSPGGETQYF. The chain combines TRBV12-3 or TRBV12-4 with TRBJ2-5; the D gene is possibly TRBD2 (5 bases). Trimming left V 7 bases short and J 5 bases short, with 14 bases between. The CDR3 has 13 residues.

The chain couples TRBV7-6 to TRBJ2-1, with TRBD2 identical over 7 bases. Germline V gene lookup returns CDR1 SGHVS and CDR2 FNYEAQ. V was pared by 5 bases and J by 6 bases, with 7 bases of the junction left unmatched. CDR3 length equals 14 residues. The CDR3 nucleotides are TGTGCCAGCAGCCACGGGGGGAGTTTCAATGAGCAGTTCTTC. This sequence encodes CASSHGGSFNEQFF.

This clonotype has just a few counts. The rearrangement joins TRBV12-3 or TRBV12-4 to TRBJ2-1, with 7 bases fitting TRBD1. Trimming cost V 7 bases and J 5 bases; bases outside gene matches: 14. CDR3 length: 16 amino acids. The CDR3 coding sequence is TGTGCCAGCATCCCATCGACAAGGGACAGTGACAATGAGCAGTTCTTC. Residues: CASIPSTRDSDNEQFF.

In its sample, this clonotype was seen many times. The V call is TRBV27, the J call TRBJ2-2; 7 bases are shared with TRBD2. CDR1 and CDR2 from the germline V gene are MNHEY and SMNVEV (reference sequence). The CDR3 spans 14 residues. J gave up 10 bases and V 4 bases, and 9 bases lay outside the gene matches. The CDR3 bases are TGTGCCAGCAGTTCTGGCGGGAGATCTCAGGAGCTGTTTTTT. This gives the protein CASSSGGRSQELFF.

This clonotype was counted ten times or more. The chain couples TRBV5-1 to TRBJ2-7, with 12 bases fitting TRBD2. From germline, CDR1 is SGHRS and CDR2 YFSETQ. V lost 3 bases and J lost 4; bases outside the gene matches: 2. This CDR3 comprises 14 residues. The CDR3 DNA reads as TGCGCCAGCAGCTCGACTAGCGGGAGTTACGAGCAGTACTTC. Amino acid sequence: CASSSTSGSYEQYF.

The J gene is TRBJ2-1, the V gene TRBV7-4; the D gene is possibly TRBD1 (5 bases). This CDR3 region has 19 residues. The germline CDR1 and CDR2 sequences are SGHVT and SQSDAQ. Deletions cut 2 bases from V and 3 bases from J, with 23 bases between. The DNA for the CDR3 is TGTGCCAGCAGCTTAATATCAGGGTTGACCGTCCTATACTACAATGAGCAGTTCTTC. As protein: CASSLISGLTVLYYNEQFF. The full variable domain, completed using reference TRBV7-4 and TRBJ2-1, is GAGVSQSPRYKVAKRGRDVALRCDSISGHVTLYWYRQTLGQGSEVLTYSQSDAQRDKSGRPSGRFSAERPERSVSTLKIQRTEQGDSAVYLCASSLISGLTVLYYNEQFFGPGTRLTVL.

The chain uses TRBV11-2 and TRBJ2-1; 8 nucleotides align to TRBD2. Germline loops: CDR1 SGHAT, CDR2 FQNNGV. With V trimmed by 1 base and J by 5 bases, 10 bases remained unmatched. CDR3 length equals 17 residues. Written as DNA, the CDR3 is TGTGCCAGCAGCTTAGTCCAACCGGGAGGGAACAACAATGAGCAGTTCTTC. It is translated as CASSLVQPGGNNNEQFF.

The chain carries TRBV12-3 or TRBV12-4 and TRBJ2-5; possible D gene TRBD1, 5 bases. CDR3 length: 15 amino acids. V dropped 3 bases and J dropped 1 base, with 12 bases sitting between them. CDR3 DNA sequence: TGTGCCAGCAGTTTTATCCAGGGCCCCCAAGAGACCCAGTACTTC. This encodes CASSFIQGPQETQYF.

This clonotype was seen a handful of times. The CDR3 sequence: CASSYSTTSEADTQYF. The CDR3 DNA sequence: TGTGCCAGCAGTTACTCCACGACTAGCGAAGCGGATACGCAGTATTTT. The gene calls are TRBV6-2 or TRBV6-3 and TRBJ2-3, with 8 bases matching TRBD2. Germline CDR1 reads MNHEY; CDR2 reads SVGEGT. J lost 6 bases, V lost 0 bases, and 8 bases had no gene match. This CDR3 contains 16 residues.

This clonotype was seen only a few times. V is TRBV6-1 and J is TRBJ1-1, with 8 bases identical to TRBD1. J lost 5 bases, V lost 1 base, and 9 bases had no gene match. The CDR3 spans 16 residues. Germline-derived CDR1 and CDR2 are MNHNS and SASEGT. CDR3 coding DNA: TGTGCCAGCAGTGAAGAGGCATACAGGGGGGAGACTGAAGCTTTCTTT. Protein: CASSEEAYRGETEAFF.

The table lists this clonotype with a few counts. The V call is TRBV15, the J call TRBJ2-7; 7 nucleotides align to TRBD2. The germline CDR1 and CDR2 sequences are LNHNV and YYDKDF (reference sequence). V was pared by 4 bases and J by 3 bases, with 3 bases of the junction left unmatched. The CDR3 sequence is 13 residues long. The CDR3 region is CATSMAGVYEQYF. The CDR3 DNA is TGTGCCACCAGCATGGCGGGGGTCTACGAGCAGTACTTC.

In this sample, this clonotype turned up many times. This chain links TRBV5-5 with TRBJ2-1, with TRBD2 matching 12 bases. This CDR3 spans 17 amino acids. Trimming at V came to 4 bases and at J to 1 base, leaving 6 bases not matched to a gene. The germline V gene encodes CDR1 SGHKS and CDR2 YYEKEE (reference sequence). The DNA of the CDR3 is TGTGCCAGCAGCAGACTAGCGGGAGAAGGGTCCTACAATGAGCAGTTCTTC. Amino acids: CASSRLAGEGSYNEQFF.

CDR3 nucleotide sequence: TGTGCCAGCGGGATGGTGGGCACAGATACGCAGTATTTT. It yields the protein CASGMVGTDTQYF. The chain is built from TRBV11-2 and TRBJ2-3; D gene uncertain. Trimming shortened V by 8 bases and J by 1 base, and 10 bases separated the two germline ends. This CDR3 has 13 amino acids. Germline assignment: CDR1 SGHAT and CDR2 FQNNGV.

This clonotype was counted at least ten times. This chain uses TRBV29-1 with TRBJ2-1, with D perhaps TRBD2 (6 bases). The V end was cut by 4 bases, the J end by 0 bases, with 7 bases between. Germline CDR1 and CDR2: SQVTM and ANQGSEA. CDR3 length: 13 amino acids. The CDR3 sequence: CSVVGGSYNEQFF. The CDR3 bases are TGCAGCGTTGTGGGAGGCTCCTACAATGAGCAGTTCTTC.

This clonotype was counted ten times or more. The chain couples TRBV11-2 to TRBJ2-1; perhaps D is TRBD1 or TRBD2 (5 bases each). The CDR3 has 15 amino acids. CDR1 and CDR2 from the germline V gene are SGHAT and FQNNGV. V dropped 6 bases and J dropped 6 bases, with 18 bases sitting between them. The CDR3, as DNA: TGTGCCAGCAGATTCCGGTCGGGACCCATCAATGAGCAGTTCTTC. This codes for CASRFRSGPINEQFF.

This clonotype was seen a few times. The chain carries TRBV15 and TRBJ1-1; no firm D call. CDR3 length: 14 residues. Germline V gene sequence: CDR1 LNHNV, CDR2 YYDKDF (reference sequence). V was shortened by 7 bases and J by 0 bases, with 12 bases between the two germline ends. DNA for the CDR3: TGTGCCACCACCCGCGACACGCTGAACACTGAAGCTTTCTTT. Translated, it gives CATTRDTLNTEAFF.

This clonotype was found a few times. The chain is built from TRBV27 and TRBJ2-2; tentative D call: TRBD1 (5 bases). From germline, CDR1 is MNHEY and CDR2 SMNVEV (reference sequence). V was clipped by 2 bases and J by 6 bases, with 13 bases between them. The CDR3 contains 15 residues. CDR3 nucleotide sequence: TGTGCCAGCAGTTTAAGGTCAGGGCCTCCCGGGGAGCTGTTTTTT. Amino acids: CASSLRSGPPGELFF.

The sample holds a few counts of this clonotype. The rearrangement links TRBV7-9 to TRBJ2-6; D unclear. The V gene's germline CDR1 is SEHNR and CDR2 FQNEAQ (reference sequence). This CDR3 has 15 amino acids. The V end was cut by 5 bases, the J end by 2 bases, with 10 bases between. The DNA for the CDR3 is TGTGCCAGCAGCCCCCCATACCCTGGGGCCAACGTCCTGACTTTC. It yields the protein CASSPPYPGANVLTF.

This clonotype was found a few times. This chain connects TRBV5-1 to TRBJ2-7; D call uncertain. Trimming took off 2 bases at V and 0 bases at J, with 9 bases between the two ends. This CDR3 comprises 14 residues. The germline gives CDR1 SGHRS, CDR2 YFSETQ. CDR3 bases: TGCGCCAGCAGCTTAAGCGACTTCTCCTACGAGCAGTACTTC. Its protein is CASSLSDFSYEQYF.

The gene calls are TRBV3-1 and TRBJ1-4; TRBD1 might be the D (5 bases). V was trimmed by 2 bases and J by 6 bases, leaving 13 bases between them. This CDR3 contains 15 residues. Germline CDR1 is LGHDT and CDR2 is YNNKEL (reference sequence). CDR3 in DNA: TGTGCCAGCAGCCAAATTGTCGGGGACGATGAAAAACTGTTTTTT. Translation gives CASSQIVGDDEKLFF.

This clonotype was found a few times. The V gene is TRBV12-3 or TRBV12-4, the J gene TRBJ2-5, with 10 bases fitting TRBD2. The CDR3 runs 16 residues. The ends lost 5 bases at V and 7 bases at J; junction bases unmatched: 13. The CDR3 loop is CASSPPSGSSGVTQYF. CDR3 bases: TGTGCCAGCAGTCCCCCTAGCGGGAGCTCCGGGGTGACCCAGTACTTC.